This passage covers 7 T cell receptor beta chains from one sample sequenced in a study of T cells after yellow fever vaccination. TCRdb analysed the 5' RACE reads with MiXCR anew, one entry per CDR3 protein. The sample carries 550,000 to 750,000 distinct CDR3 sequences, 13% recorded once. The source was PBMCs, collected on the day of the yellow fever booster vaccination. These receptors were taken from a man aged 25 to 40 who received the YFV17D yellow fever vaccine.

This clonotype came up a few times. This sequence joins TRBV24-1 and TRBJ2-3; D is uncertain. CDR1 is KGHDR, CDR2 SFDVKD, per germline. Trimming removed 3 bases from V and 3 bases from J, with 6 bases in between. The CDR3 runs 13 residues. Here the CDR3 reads CATSDHGTDTQYF. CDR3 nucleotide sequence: TGTGCCACCAGTGATCACGGGACAGATACGCAGTATTTT.

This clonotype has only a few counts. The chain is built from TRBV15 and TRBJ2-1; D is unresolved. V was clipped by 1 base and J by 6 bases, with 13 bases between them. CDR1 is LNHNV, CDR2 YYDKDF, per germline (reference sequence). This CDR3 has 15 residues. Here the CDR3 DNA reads TGTGCCACCAGCAGAGCAGCGTATATTCCCAATGAGCAGTTCTTC. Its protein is CATSRAAYIPNEQFF.

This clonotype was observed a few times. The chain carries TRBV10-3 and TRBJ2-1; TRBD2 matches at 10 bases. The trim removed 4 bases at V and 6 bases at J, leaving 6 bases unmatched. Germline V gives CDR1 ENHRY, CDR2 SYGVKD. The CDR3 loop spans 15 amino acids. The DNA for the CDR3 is TGTGCCATCAGTGCTTTACTAGCGGGAAGCAATGAGCAGTTCTTC. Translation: CAISALLAGSNEQFF.

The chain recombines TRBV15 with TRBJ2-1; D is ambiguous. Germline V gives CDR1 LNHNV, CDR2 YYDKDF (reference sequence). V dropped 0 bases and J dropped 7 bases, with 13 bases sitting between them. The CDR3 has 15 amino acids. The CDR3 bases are TGTGCCACCAGCAGAGATCGGGTGGCTAAGAATGAGCAGTTCTTC. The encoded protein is CATSRDRVAKNEQFF.

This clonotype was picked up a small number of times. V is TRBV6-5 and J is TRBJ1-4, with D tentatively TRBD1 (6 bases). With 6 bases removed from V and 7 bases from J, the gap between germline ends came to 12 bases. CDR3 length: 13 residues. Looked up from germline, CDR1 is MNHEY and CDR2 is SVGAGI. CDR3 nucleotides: TGTGCCAGCAGCTACGGGACACCTGAAAAACTGTTTTTT. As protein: CASSYGTPEKLFF.

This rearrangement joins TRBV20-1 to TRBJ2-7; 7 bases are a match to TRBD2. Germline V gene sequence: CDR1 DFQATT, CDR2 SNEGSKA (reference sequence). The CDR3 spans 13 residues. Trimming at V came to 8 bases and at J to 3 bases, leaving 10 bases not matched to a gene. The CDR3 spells CSPGGGQFYEQYF. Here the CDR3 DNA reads TGCAGTCCCGGGGGAGGGCAGTTCTACGAGCAGTACTTC.

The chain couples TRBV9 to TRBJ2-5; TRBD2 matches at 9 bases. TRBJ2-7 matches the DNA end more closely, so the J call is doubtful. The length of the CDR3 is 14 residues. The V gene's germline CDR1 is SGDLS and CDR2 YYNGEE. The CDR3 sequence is CASSAQLAGNEQYF. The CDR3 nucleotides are TGTGCCAGCAGCGCGCAGCTAGCGGGAAACGAGCAGTACTTC.